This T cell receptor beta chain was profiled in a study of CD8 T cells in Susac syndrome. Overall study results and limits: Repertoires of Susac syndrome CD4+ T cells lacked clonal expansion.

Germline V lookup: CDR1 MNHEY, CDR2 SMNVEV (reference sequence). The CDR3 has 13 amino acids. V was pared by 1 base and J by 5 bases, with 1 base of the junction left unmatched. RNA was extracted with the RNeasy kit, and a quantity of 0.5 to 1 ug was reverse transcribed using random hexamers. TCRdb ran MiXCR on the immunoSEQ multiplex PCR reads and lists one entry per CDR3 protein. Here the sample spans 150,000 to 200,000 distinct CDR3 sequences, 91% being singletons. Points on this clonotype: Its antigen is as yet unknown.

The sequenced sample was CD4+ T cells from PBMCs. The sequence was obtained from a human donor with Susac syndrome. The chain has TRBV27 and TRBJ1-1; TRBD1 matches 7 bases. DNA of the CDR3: TGTGCCAGCAGTTTATACAGGGGAACTGAAGCTTTCTTT. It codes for CASSLYRGTEAFF.